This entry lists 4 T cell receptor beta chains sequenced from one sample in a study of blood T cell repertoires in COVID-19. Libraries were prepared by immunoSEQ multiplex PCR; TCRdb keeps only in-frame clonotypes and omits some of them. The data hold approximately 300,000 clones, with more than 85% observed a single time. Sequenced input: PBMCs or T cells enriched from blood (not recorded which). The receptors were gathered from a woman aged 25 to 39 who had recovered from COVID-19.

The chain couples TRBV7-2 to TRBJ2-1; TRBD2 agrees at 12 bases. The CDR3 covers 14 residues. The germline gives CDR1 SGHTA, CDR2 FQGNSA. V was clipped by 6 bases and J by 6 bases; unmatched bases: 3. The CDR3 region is CASRLAGGANEQFF. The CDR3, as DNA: TGTGCCAGCAGGCTAGCGGGAGGGGCCAATGAGCAGTTCTTC.

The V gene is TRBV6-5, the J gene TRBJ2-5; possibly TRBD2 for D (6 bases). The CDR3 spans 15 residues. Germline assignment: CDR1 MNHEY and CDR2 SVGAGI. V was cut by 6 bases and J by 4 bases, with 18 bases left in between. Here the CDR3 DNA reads TGTGCCAGCAGAGCACCCGGGACTCTGGGAGAGACCCAGTACTTC. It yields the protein CASRAPGTLGETQYF.

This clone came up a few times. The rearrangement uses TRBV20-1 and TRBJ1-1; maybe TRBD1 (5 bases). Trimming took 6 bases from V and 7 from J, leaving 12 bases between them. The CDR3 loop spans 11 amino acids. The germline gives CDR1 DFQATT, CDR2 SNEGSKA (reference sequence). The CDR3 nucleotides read TGCAGTGCAGACAGAGAACTTGAAGCTTTCTTT. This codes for CSADRELEAFF.

CDR3 region: CASLNPDSPHYGYTF. The CDR3 bases are TGTGCCAGCCTTAACCCAGACAGCCCACACTATGGCTACACCTTC. The chain carries TRBV28 and TRBJ1-2, with D tentatively TRBD1 (5 bases). Germline lookup yields CDR1 MDHEN and CDR2 SYDVKM. Trimming took off 8 bases at V and 3 bases at J, with 19 bases between the two ends. There are 15 residues in the CDR3.